The clone carrying this TCR beta chain was seen only a few times. As yet, its antigen is unknown. The data derive from a study of response to subunit inactivated influenza vaccine. Study results and limitations: There was a suggestion from the authors that each seasonal influenza vaccination recruits few new T cells.

Each CDR3 protein gets one entry after TCRdb re-called the RT-PCR reads with MiXCR. Among about 650,000 distinct CDR3 sequences listed, approximately 15% were seen once. This specimen was PBMCs from blood, taken less than 13 days after vaccination. The receptor was isolated from a man between 45 and 60 years old who received an inactivated influenza vaccine.

For the CDR3, the DNA is TGCAGTGCTATAGACCGGGCCCTTACCACAGATACGCAGTATTTT. Translating gives CSAIDRALTTDTQYF. The chain has TRBV20-1 and TRBJ2-3, with no clear D. Trimming stripped 4 bases from V and 2 bases from J, with 16 bases between. CDR3 size: 15 residues. CDR1 and CDR2 from the germline V gene are DFQATT and SNEGSKA (reference sequence).